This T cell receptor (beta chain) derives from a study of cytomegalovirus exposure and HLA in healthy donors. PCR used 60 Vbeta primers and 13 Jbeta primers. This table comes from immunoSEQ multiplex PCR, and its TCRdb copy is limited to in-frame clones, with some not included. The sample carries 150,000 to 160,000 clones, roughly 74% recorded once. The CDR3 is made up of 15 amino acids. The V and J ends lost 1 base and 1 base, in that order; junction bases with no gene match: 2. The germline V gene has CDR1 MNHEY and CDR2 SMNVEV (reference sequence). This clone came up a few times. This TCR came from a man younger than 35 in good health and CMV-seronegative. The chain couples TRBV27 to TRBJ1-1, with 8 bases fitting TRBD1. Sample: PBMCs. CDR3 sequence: CASSLLGTGNTEAFF. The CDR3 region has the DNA TGTGCCAGCAGTTTATTAGGGACAGGGAACACTGAAGCTTTCTTT.